This T cell receptor beta chain was identified in a study of T-cell memory formation after mild COVID-19. Study information: Each donor largely had its own TCR clusters. The study's findings and limits: Clones that contracted clustered mainly in CM and EM if CD4+ and in EMRA if CD8+. Among clones contracting day 15 to 85, CD4/CD8 was balanced, whereas later expanders leaned CD4+. Pre-infection memory carried some responding clones, suggesting that cross-reactive memory joined.

Deletions cut 4 bases from V and 6 bases from J, with 12 bases between. The CDR3 length is 13 residues. Looked up from germline, CDR1 is SGHTA and CDR2 is FQGTGA. TCRdb analysed the 5' RACE reads with MiXCR anew, one entry per CDR3 protein. The sample yields about 150,000 distinct CDR3 sequences, around 13% seen once. Comment on this clonotype: Its target is unknown.

The receptor was isolated from an adult woman who had mild COVID-19 (a few samples of this study predate the infection). Cell type and time point are not known. Source material: PBMCs or a T cell subset sorted from them (not recorded which). The chain uses TRBV7-3 and TRBJ1-1; the D is unclear. CDR3 nucleotides: TGTGCCAGCAGCTCCGCGCCGACGGCTGAAGCTTTCTTT. Protein: CASSSAPTAEAFF.